A selection of T cell receptor beta chains follows, all from one sample in a study of blood T cell repertoires in COVID-19. This table comes from immunoSEQ multiplex PCR, and its TCRdb copy is limited to in-frame clones, with some not included. This table holds about 170,000 clones, approximately 80% found once. Sequenced: peripheral blood. The receptors originated from a man between 60 and 70 years old with acute or convalescent COVID-19. The conserved cysteine and the conserved F or W are not part of the CDR3 here.

V gene	J gene	CDR3 protein
TRBV7-9	TRBJ1-3	ASSPIGGTGNTIY
TRBV3-1/TRBV3-2	TRBJ2-1	ASSYGQGANEQF
TRBV18	TRBJ2-3	ASSPALRRLAGGQADTQY
TRBV30	TRBJ1-1	ACAGNTEAF
TRBV10-2	TRBJ2-7	AIMGGASYEQY
TRBV5-6	TRBJ1-1	ASSLGGQGQSEAF
TRBV7-6	TRBJ2-1	ASSTSGGGVYEQF
TRBV5-1	TRBJ1-3	ASSLDAVGNTIY
TRBV18	TRBJ2-3	ASSLGDSDTQY
TRBV28	TRBJ2-1	ASSTRGSYNEQF
TRBV3-1/TRBV3-2	TRBJ1-1	ASSPSRGTEAF
TRBV9	TRBJ2-7	ASSPSGGFYEQY
TRBV19	TRBJ1-2	ASSLTGWDGYT
TRBV24-1	TRBJ2-5	ATSGQSQETQY
TRBV3-1/TRBV3-2	TRBJ1-5	ASRRTGSNQPQH
TRBV14	TRBJ1-2	ASSPRTGGADGYT
TRBV6-6	TRBJ2-7	ASSYSGLAGEQY
TRBV27	TRBJ2-7	ASSLVAGVSRYEQY
TRBV6-5	TRBJ1-1	ASTYGGTANTEAF
TRBV2	TRBJ1-2	ASSEYSGYGYT
TRBV4-1	TRBJ1-3	ASSREQGINTIY
TRBV5-4	TRBJ1-6	ASSLGQGGDSPLH
TRBV2	TRBJ1-2	ASRLTGDFYGYT
TRBV9	TRBJ2-1	ASSIGTSKNEQF
TRBV10-3	TRBJ1-1	AIRGPEGTEAF
TRBV2	TRBJ2-1	ASSEKGAGGYNEQF
TRBV25-1	TRBJ2-2	ASSESVFANTGELF
TRBV28	TRBJ1-2	ASSLSAGDGYT
TRBV24-1	TRBJ1-2	ATSDSGQRYGYT
TRBV19	TRBJ1-2	ASSRQGGTRGYT
TRBV24-1	TRBJ1-5	ATSDRMDRGHQPQH
TRBV5-5	TRBJ1-2	ASSKDINYGYT
TRBV18	TRBJ1-2	ASSPTSTGGTYGYT
TRBV6-5	TRBJ1-2	ASSYSIADRDYT
TRBV4-3	TRBJ2-7	ASSQDRGVEQY
TRBV10-1	TRBJ2-1	ASSELGEDNEQF
TRBV18	TRBJ1-1	ASSPPRNTEAF
TRBV5-8	TRBJ2-1	ASSLSKLAVYNEQF
TRBV4-1	TRBJ2-7	ASSYRDRGAYEQY
TRBV10-2	TRBJ1-1	ASSESTGVNTEAF
TRBV24-1	TRBJ2-6	ATSEGTASGANVLT
TRBV7-2	TRBJ2-5	ASSRQGTRETQY
TRBV3-1/TRBV3-2	TRBJ2-1	ASSLNGGAYNEQF
TRBV21-1	TRBJ2-1	ASSTAHRAPSYNEQF
TRBV2	TRBJ1-4	ASSSTSTNEKLF
TRBV6-1	TRBJ2-4	ASSDTVTKNIQY
TRBV12-3/TRBV12-4	TRBJ1-1	ASSLAGAEAF
TRBV19	TRBJ1-4	ASSSTAGGEKLF
TRBV7-8	TRBJ1-2	ASSPVQANYGYT
TRBV30	TRBJ1-1	AWMNEGGRGFLGAF
TRBV30	TRBJ1-3	AWERGGNSGNTIY
TRBV10-3	TRBJ1-5	AISETGTGDHQPQH
TRBV2	TRBJ2-5	ASTPGQGQQETQY
TRBV24-1	TRBJ2-3	ATSDLSSGEGDTQY
TRBV10-2	TRBJ2-3	ASSDLSNPTDTQY
TRBV18	TRBJ1-1	ASSPPQRIGTEAF
TRBV5-1	TRBJ2-1	ASSLVTNTNEQF
TRBV7-2	TRBJ2-5	ASSRDRQETQY
TRBV2	TRBJ2-7	ASREQGLEVYEQY